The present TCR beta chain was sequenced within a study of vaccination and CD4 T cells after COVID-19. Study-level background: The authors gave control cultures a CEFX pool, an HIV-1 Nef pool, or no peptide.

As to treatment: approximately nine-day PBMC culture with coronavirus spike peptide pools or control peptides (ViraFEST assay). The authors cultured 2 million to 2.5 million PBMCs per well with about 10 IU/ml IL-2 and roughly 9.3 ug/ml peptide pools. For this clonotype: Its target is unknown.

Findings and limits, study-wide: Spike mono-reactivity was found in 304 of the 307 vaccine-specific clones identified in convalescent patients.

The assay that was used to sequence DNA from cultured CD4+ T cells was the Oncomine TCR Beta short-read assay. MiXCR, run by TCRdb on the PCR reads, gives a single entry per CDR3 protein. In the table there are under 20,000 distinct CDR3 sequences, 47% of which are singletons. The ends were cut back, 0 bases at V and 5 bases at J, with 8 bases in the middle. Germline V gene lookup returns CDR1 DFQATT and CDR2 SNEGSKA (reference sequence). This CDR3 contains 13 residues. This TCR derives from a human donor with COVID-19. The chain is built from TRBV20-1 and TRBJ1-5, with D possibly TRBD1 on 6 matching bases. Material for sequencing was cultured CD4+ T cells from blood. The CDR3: CSARDGGDQPQHF. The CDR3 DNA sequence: TGCAGTGCTAGAGATGGGGGCGATCAGCCCCAGCATTTT.